The rows below give T cell receptor beta chains drawn from one sample of a study of cytomegalovirus exposure and HLA in healthy donors. This table comes from immunoSEQ multiplex PCR, and its TCRdb copy is limited to in-frame clones, with some not included. The top ten hold 2.5% to 3.5% of the sample, which has about 120,000 clones, roughly 70% seen once. Sequenced sample: PBMCs. These receptors were obtained from a woman aged 35 to 49 in good health and CMV-seropositive. The conserved cysteine and the conserved F or W are not part of the CDR3 here. Each record gives: D gene, clone size, V gene, CDR3 length, CDR3 protein. D genes are given only for firm matches. Rows give clone size only sometimes, using once, few, many, or a class for an expanded clone.

TRBD1 . TRBV27 12 ASSPGTGGYEQY
TRBD1 . TRBV28 12 ASGQQGAQYEQY
. few TRBV10-3 11 ATRGGIGNTIY
TRBD1 few TRBV7-9 13 ASSHHQGGNTEAF
. few TRBV4-1 14 ASSQDRWEDTGELF
. . TRBV9 12 ASSVEASWNEQF
. . TRBV6-5 11 ASSAGASYEQY
. few TRBV7-9 11 ASSFRGPNEQF
TRBD1 . TRBV2 13 ASSRRVGGADEQF
. . TRBV19 13 ASSSGFQGTDGYT
TRBD2 . TRBV7-6 14 ASSLELADSSYEQY
TRBD2 . TRBV28 13 ASSLMGGYQETQY
TRBD2 . TRBV6-5 12 ATRTSPGADTQY
TRBD1 . TRBV6-5 13 ASSLRTGANYGYT
TRBD1 . TRBV28 11 ASSFDRGYGYT
. . TRBV4-3 13 ASSQGRGVASPLH
. . TRBV6-5 13 ASSSSTGFENTIY
TRBD1 once TRBV19 13 ASRISGQGNTEAF
. . TRBV6-5 11 ASTLETSYEQY
. . TRBV10-3 10 AISTGNEKLF
. . TRBV5-6 10 ASGSGGTEAF
TRBD2 once TRBV19 14 ASSKKPGSGSGTQY
. . TRBV7-7 12 ASSLRLANYGYT
. . TRBV13 14 ASSSRDSGLNTEAF
. few TRBV29-1 11 SVTKDINEKLF
. few TRBV28 9 ASTEGTEAF
. . TRBV4-3 12 ASSQDILNYGYT
. . TRBV4-3 17 ASNPGGNRAHSGANVLT
TRBD1 few TRBV5-4 13 ASSLEGTGNSPLH
. . TRBV10-3 10 AIHSEESEQF
TRBD1 once TRBV28 12 ASSRGQVNQPQH
TRBD1 . TRBV6-1 12 ATLTGQGAQEAF
. once TRBV28 10 ASTGVNTEAF
. . TRBV6-4 17 ASSDSKGISGTISYEQY